This TCR beta chain was recovered during a study of vaccination and CD4 T cells after COVID-19. Study-wide context: Samples taken post-COVID came a median roughly 100 days after diagnosis, ranging from 35 to 161.

The CDR3 is 15 residues long. V gave up 5 bases and J gave up 5 bases; unmatched junction bases: 9. The sample's treatment: roughly 11-day PBMC culture with coronavirus spike peptide pools or control peptides (ViraFEST assay). TCR sequencing followed the expansion of antigen-specific T cells with peptide pools in ViraFEST. Sequencing of cultured CD4+ T cell DNA used the Oncomine TCR Beta short-read assay. From the PCR reads, TCRdb called clonotypes with MiXCR, one entry per CDR3 protein. The sample includes approximately 9,000 distinct CDR3 sequences, around three fifths of them seen just once. The study, taken as a whole, reports: Although the median of SARS-CoV-2-reactive clonotypes rose from about 22 to 38, the change was not significant.

As regards this clonotype: Its antigen is not identified.

The chain links TRBV12-3 or TRBV12-4 to TRBJ2-1; TRBD1 matches at 7 bases. The sequence derives from a human donor who had recovered from COVID-19. The sample comprised CD4+ T cells from blood, cultured in vitro. CDR3 protein: CASSRSLDRDNEQFF. As DNA, the CDR3 is TGTGCCAGCAGTAGAAGCTTAGACAGGGACAATGAGCAGTTCTTC.